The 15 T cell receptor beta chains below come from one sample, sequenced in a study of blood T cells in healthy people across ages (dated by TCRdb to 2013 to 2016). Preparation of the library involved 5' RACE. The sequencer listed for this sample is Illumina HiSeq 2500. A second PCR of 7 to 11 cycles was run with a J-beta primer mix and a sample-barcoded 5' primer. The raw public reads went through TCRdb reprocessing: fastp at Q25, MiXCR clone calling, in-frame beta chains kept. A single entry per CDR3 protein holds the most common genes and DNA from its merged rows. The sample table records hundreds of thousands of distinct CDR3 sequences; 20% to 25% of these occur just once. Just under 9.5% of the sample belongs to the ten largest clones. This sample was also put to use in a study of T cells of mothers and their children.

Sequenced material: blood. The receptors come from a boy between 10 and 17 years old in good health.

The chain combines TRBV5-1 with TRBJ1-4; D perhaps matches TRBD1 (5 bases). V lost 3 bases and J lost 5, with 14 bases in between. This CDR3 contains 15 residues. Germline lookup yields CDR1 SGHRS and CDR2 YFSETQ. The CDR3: CASSWRDGFNEKLFF. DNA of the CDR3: TGCGCCAGCAGCTGGAGGGACGGATTCAATGAAAAACTGTTTTTT.

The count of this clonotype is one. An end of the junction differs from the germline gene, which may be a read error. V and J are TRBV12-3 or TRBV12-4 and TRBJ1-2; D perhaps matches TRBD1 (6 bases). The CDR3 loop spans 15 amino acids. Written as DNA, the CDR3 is TGTGCCGGCAGCGATTCTGACAGGCAACTCTATGGCTACACCTTC. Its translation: CAGSDSDRQLYGYTF.

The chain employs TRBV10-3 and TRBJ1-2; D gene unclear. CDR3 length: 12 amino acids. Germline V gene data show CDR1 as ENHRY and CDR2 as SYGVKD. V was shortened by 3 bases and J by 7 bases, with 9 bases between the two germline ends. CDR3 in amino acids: CAISDSDGGYTF. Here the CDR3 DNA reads TGTGCCATCAGTGACTCGGATGGTGGCTACACCTTC.

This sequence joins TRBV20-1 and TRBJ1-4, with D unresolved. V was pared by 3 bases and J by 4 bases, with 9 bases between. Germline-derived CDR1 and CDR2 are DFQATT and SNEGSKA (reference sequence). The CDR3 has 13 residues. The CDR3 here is CSARATNNEKLFF. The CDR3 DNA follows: TGCAGTGCTAGGGCCACTAATAATGAAAAACTGTTTTTT.

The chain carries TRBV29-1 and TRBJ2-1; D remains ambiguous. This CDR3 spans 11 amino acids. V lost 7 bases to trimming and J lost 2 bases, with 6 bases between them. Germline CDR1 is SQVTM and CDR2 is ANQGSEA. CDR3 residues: CSGATYNEQFF. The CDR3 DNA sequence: TGCAGCGGAGCTACCTACAATGAGCAGTTCTTC.

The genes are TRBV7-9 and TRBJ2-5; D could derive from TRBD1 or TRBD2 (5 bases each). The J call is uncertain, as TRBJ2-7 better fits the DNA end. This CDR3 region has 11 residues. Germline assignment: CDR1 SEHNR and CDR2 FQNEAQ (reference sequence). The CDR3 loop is CASSWDREQYF. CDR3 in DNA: TGTGCCAGCAGCTGGGACCGCGAGCAGTACTTC.

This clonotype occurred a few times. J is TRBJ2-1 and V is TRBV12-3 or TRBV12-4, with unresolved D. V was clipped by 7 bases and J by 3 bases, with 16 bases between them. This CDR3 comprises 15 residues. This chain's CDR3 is CASTIANLIYNEQFF. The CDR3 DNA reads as TGTGCCAGCACCATTGCAAACTTAATCTACAATGAGCAGTTCTTC.

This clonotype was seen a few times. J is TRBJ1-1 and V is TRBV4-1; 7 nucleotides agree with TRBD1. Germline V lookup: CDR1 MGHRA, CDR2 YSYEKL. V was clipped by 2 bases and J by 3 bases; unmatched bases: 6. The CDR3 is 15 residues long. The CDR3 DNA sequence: TGCGCCAGCAGCCAATCAACAGGGGAGGACACTGAAGCTTTCTTT. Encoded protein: CASSQSTGEDTEAFF.

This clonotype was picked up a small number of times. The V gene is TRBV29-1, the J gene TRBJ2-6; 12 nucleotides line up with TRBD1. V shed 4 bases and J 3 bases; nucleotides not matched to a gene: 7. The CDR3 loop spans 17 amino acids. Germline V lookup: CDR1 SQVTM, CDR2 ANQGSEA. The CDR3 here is CSVVGTGGAHGANVLTF. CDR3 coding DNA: TGCAGCGTTGTAGGGACAGGGGGCGCGCATGGGGCCAACGTCCTGACTTTC.

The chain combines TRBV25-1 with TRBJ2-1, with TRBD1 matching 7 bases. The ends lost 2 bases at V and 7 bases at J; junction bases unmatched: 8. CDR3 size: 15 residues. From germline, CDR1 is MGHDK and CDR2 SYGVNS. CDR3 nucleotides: TGTGCCAGCAGTGAACTCATAGGGGGCGTAAATGAGCAGTTCTTC. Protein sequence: CASSELIGGVNEQFF.

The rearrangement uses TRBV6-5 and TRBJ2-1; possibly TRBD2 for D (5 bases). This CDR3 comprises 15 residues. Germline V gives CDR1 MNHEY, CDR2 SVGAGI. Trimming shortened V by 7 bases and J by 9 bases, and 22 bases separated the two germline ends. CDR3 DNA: TGTGCCAGCACCCTCCAAGGAGGCGGAATAGGTGAGCAGTTCTTC. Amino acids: CASTLQGGGIGEQFF.

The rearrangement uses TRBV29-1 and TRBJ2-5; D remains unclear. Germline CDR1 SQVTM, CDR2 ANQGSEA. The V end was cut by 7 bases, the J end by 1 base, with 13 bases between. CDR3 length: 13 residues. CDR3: CSASSGGQETQYF. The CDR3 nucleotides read TGCAGCGCCTCCTCGGGTGGCCAAGAGACCCAGTACTTC.

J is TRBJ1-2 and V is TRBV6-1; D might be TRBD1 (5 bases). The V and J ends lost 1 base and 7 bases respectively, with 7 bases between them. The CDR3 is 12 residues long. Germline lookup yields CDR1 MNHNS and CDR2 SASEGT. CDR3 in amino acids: CASSEGGGGYTF. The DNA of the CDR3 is TGTGCCAGCAGTGAAGGGGGGGGTGGCTACACCTTC.

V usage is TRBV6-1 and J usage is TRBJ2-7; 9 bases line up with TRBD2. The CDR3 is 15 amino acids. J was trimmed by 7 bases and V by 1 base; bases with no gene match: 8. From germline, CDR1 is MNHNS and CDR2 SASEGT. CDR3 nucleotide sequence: TGTGCCAGCAGTGAAGTTAAGGCGGGAGGGGATGAGCAGTACTTC. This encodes CASSEVKAGGDEQYF.

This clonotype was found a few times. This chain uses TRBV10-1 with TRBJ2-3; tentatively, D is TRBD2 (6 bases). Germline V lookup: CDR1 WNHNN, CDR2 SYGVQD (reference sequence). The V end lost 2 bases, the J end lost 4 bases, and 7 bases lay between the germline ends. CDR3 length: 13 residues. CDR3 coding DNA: TGCGCCAGCAGTGAGCCGGGGGCAGATACGCAGTATTTT. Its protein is CASSEPGADTQYF.